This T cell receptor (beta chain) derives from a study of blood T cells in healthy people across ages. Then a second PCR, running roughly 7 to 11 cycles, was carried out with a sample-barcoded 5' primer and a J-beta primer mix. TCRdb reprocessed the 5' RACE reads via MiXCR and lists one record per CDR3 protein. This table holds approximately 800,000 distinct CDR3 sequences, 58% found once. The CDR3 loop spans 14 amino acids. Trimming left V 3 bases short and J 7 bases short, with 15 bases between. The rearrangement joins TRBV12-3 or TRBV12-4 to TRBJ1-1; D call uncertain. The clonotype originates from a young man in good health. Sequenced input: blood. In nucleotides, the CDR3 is TGTGCCAGCAGTTTGATGTTGACCGTCCATGAAGCTTTCTTT. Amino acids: CASSLMLTVHEAFF.